The 24 T cell receptor beta chains in this list originate from one sample, sequenced in a study of blood T cell repertoires in COVID-19. Assay: immunoSEQ multiplex PCR; the TCRdb copy retains only in-frame clones and omits some. The sample consists of approximately 170,000 clones, approximately 80% of them appearing once. Sequencing input: PBMCs or T cells enriched from blood (not recorded which). The source of these receptors is a middle-aged man who had recovered from COVID-19.

This chain joins TRBV5-6 and TRBJ2-7; 8 bases fit TRBD2. CDR1 is SGHDT and CDR2 is YYEEEE in the germline V gene. J lost 3 bases, V lost 0 bases, and 5 bases had no gene match. The CDR3 has 15 amino acids. In nucleotides, the CDR3 is TGTGCCAGCAGCTTGGCCCAGCGGGGGAGCTACGAGCAGTACTTC. It specifies CASSLAQRGSYEQYF.

The chain carries TRBV7-9 and TRBJ1-1; D perhaps matches TRBD1 (6 bases). CDR3 length: 12 residues. CDR1 and CDR2 from the germline V gene are SEHNR and FQNEAQ (reference sequence). V lost 5 bases and J lost 3, with 7 bases in between. The CDR3 bases are TGTGCCAGCAGCACAGGGTACACTGAAGCTTTCTTT. Protein sequence: CASSTGYTEAFF.

The table lists this clone with a few counts. The junction shows a germline mismatch at one end, possibly a read error. The CDR3 DNA is TGCAGTGTTGGGACAGGGAGAGGCGAAGCTTTCTTT. It encodes CSVGTGRGEAFF. The gene calls are TRBV29-1 and TRBJ1-1; TRBD1 matches at 9 bases. The CDR3 is 12 amino acids. The germline V gene has CDR1 SQVTM and CDR2 ANQGSEA.

The V and J genes are TRBV5-8 and TRBJ2-6; D not resolved. Germline V gene lookup returns CDR1 SGHTS and CDR2 YDEGEE. This CDR3 region has 16 residues. Trimming removed 2 bases at V and 0 bases at J, with 9 bases between. The chain's CDR3 is CASSFRTRSGANVLTF. Here the CDR3 DNA reads TGTGCCAGCAGCTTTAGAACGCGCTCTGGGGCCAACGTCCTGACTTTC.

The chain has TRBV7-6 and TRBJ2-1; TRBD2 matches 7 bases. Looked up from germline, CDR1 is SGHVS and CDR2 is FNYEAQ. There are 13 residues in the CDR3. J was trimmed by 10 bases and V by 5 bases; bases with no gene match: 8. The CDR3 protein is CASSQSGDREQFF. CDR3 nucleotide sequence: TGTGCCAGCAGCCAAAGCGGGGATAGGGAGCAGTTCTTC. The full variable domain, rest sourced from reference TRBV7-6 and TRBJ2-1, is GAGVSQSPRYKVTKRGQDVALRCDPISGHVSLYWYRQALGQGPEFLTYFNYEAQQDKSGLPNDRFSAERPEGSISTLTIQRTEQRDSAMYRCASSQSGDREQFFGPGTRLTVL.

The chain carries TRBV7-9 and TRBJ1-1; unclear D gene. The CDR3 sequence is 13 residues long. Germline CDR1 reads SEHNR; CDR2 reads FQNEAQ (reference sequence). Trimming took 5 bases from V and 3 from J, leaving 10 bases between them. This CDR3 reads CASSAAGDTEAFF. For the CDR3, the DNA is TGTGCCAGCAGCGCCGCGGGCGACACTGAAGCTTTCTTT.

The genes are TRBV24-1 and TRBJ2-1; TRBD2 matches at 7 bases. The ends lost 9 bases at V and 7 bases at J; junction bases unmatched: 14. This CDR3 comprises 15 residues. In germline, CDR1 is KGHDR, CDR2 SFDVKD. The CDR3 DNA sequence: TGTGCCACCGCTATAACCGGGACTATCATGAATGAGCAGTTCTTC. Amino acid sequence: CATAITGTIMNEQFF.

The chain couples TRBV5-4 to TRBJ1-2; D is unclear. Deletions cut 3 bases from V and 4 bases from J, with 13 bases between. The CDR3 runs 14 residues. From germline, CDR1 is SGHNT and CDR2 YYREEE (reference sequence). CDR3: CASSSTPRRYGYTF. In DNA, the CDR3 is TGTGCCAGCAGCTCGACACCACGACGCTATGGCTACACCTTC.

The gene calls are TRBV7-2 and TRBJ2-5, with TRBD2 matching over 9 bases. Germline V CDR1 and CDR2: SGHTA, FQGNSA. With V trimmed by 6 bases and J by 2 bases, 13 bases remained unmatched. The CDR3 is 17 residues long. The CDR3 loop is CASRFGVPAGGQETQYF. The CDR3 nucleotides are TGTGCCAGCAGATTTGGGGTTCCAGCGGGGGGACAAGAGACCCAGTACTTC.

CDR3 nucleotide sequence: TGTGCCAGCAGCACAATAGCGGGGGCTCCACTAGATACGCAGTATTTT. Encoded protein: CASSTIAGAPLDTQYF. The chain employs TRBV9 and TRBJ2-3; 9 nucleotides match TRBD2. The V gene end was trimmed by 4 bases and the J gene end by 5 bases; junction bases not matched to a gene: 11. CDR3 size: 16 residues. The germline CDR1 and CDR2 sequences are SGDLS and YYNGEE.

This rearrangement joins TRBV6-5 to TRBJ1-2; D gene ambiguous. The CDR3 spans 14 residues. The germline gives CDR1 MNHEY, CDR2 SVGAGI. Trimming took 0 bases from V and 4 from J, leaving 9 bases between them. CDR3 sequence (DNA): TGTGCCAGCAGTTACTCCCCCGTCCTCTATGGCTACACCTTC. Its protein product is CASSYSPVLYGYTF.

The chain employs TRBV9 and TRBJ2-2, with TRBD2 matching over 7 bases. There are 16 residues in the CDR3. Germline V gene sequence: CDR1 SGDLS, CDR2 YYNGEE. The J segment lost 3 bases and the V segment lost 4 bases, leaving 9 bases of the junction unmatched. The CDR3 nucleotides read TGTGCCAGCAGCCCCTCTCTAGCGGACTACACCGGGGAGCTGTTTTTT. Translating gives CASSPSLADYTGELFF.

This CDR3 reads CASSQDPSDLSPLHF. CDR3 nucleotides: TGTGCCAGCAGCCAAGATCCCAGCGACCTTTCACCCCTCCACTTT. This sequence joins TRBV3-1 (or the pseudogene TRBV3-2) and TRBJ1-6; D remains unclear. This CDR3 has 15 residues. In germline, CDR1 is LGHDT, CDR2 YNNKEL (reference sequence). The V end was cut by 0 bases, the J end by 9 bases, with 12 bases between.

This clone showed up just a few times. The rearrangement uses TRBV5-6 and TRBJ1-2, with D uncertain. The germline V gene has CDR1 SGHDT and CDR2 YYEEEE. V shed 0 bases and J shed 5 bases, with 14 bases lying between them. CDR3 length equals 15 residues. The CDR3 reads CASSLVAGGRYGYTF. CDR3 DNA: TGTGCCAGCAGCTTGGTAGCGGGCGGGCGATATGGCTACACCTTC.

The chain links TRBV6-2 or TRBV6-3 to TRBJ2-5; D may be TRBD2 (6 bases). The CDR3 covers 15 residues. V was pared by 0 bases and J by 3 bases, with 11 bases between. Germline loops: CDR1 MNHEY, CDR2 SVGEGT. CDR3 coding DNA: TGTGCCAGCAGTTACTCGGGGGGATCGGAAGAGACCCAGTACTTC. The encoded protein is CASSYSGGSEETQYF.

The rearrangement uses TRBV9 and TRBJ1-2; 7 positions match TRBD1. After removal of 5 bases from V and 8 bases from J, the junction contained 9 bases not matched to a gene. CDR1 and CDR2 (germline): SGDLS, YYNGEE. The CDR3 loop spans 13 amino acids. The CDR3 sequence is CASRAEGARGYTF. The CDR3 nucleotides read TGTGCCAGCAGAGCCGAGGGGGCCAGAGGCTACACCTTC.

J is TRBJ2-2 and V is TRBV19; possibly TRBD1 for D (5 bases). The CDR3 spans 14 residues. The germline gives CDR1 LNHDA, CDR2 SQIVND (reference sequence). The ends were cut back, 4 bases at V and 6 bases at J, with 12 bases in the middle. The CDR3 sequence is CASSTQGIAGELFF. The CDR3, as DNA: TGTGCCAGTAGTACGCAGGGCATCGCCGGGGAGCTGTTTTTT.

Here the CDR3 reads CASSLTGDSLIEAFF. Here the CDR3 DNA reads TGTGCCAGCAGCCTAACCGGGGACAGCCTCATTGAAGCTTTCTTT. The chain combines TRBV7-6 with TRBJ1-1, with 7 bases matching TRBD1. The CDR3 spans 15 residues. V was clipped by 5 bases and J by 7 bases; unmatched bases: 13. Germline CDR1 reads SGHVS; CDR2 reads FNYEAQ.

The V and J genes are TRBV3-1 (or the pseudogene TRBV3-2) and TRBJ2-5; tentatively, D is TRBD2 (6 bases). V lost 3 bases, J lost 1 base, and 18 bases lay in between. This CDR3 comprises 17 residues. Germline CDR1 reads LGHDT; CDR2 reads YNNKEL (reference sequence). The CDR3 region is CASSHERGGAIQETQYF. The CDR3 nucleotides are TGTGCCAGCAGCCATGAAAGGGGCGGGGCTATCCAAGAGACCCAGTACTTC.

The chain combines TRBV3-1 (or the pseudogene TRBV3-2) with TRBJ1-3; a weak D match, TRBD1 (6 bases). The CDR3 covers 15 residues. The germline CDR1 and CDR2 sequences are LGHDT and YNNKEL (reference sequence). V lost 8 bases to trimming and J lost 1 base, with 15 bases between them. The CDR3 is CASPGQALSGNTIYF. CDR3 nucleotides: TGTGCCAGCCCGGGACAAGCTCTTTCTGGAAACACCATATATTTT.

The CDR3 protein is CASAGQGNQPQHF. The CDR3 DNA is TGTGCTAGTGCCGGACAGGGGAATCAGCCCCAGCATTTT. This chain connects TRBV12-5 to TRBJ1-5, with 9 bases lining up with TRBD1. The CDR3 contains 13 residues. After removal of 7 bases from V and 4 bases from J, the junction contained 2 bases not matched to a gene. CDR1 and CDR2 (germline): LGHNT, FRNRAP.

This clone was recorded only once. The chain combines TRBV14 with TRBJ2-4, with TRBD2 matching 8 bases. The J segment lost 5 bases and the V segment lost 4 bases, leaving 7 bases of the junction unmatched. Germline V gene data show CDR1 as SGHDN and CDR2 as FVKESK. The CDR3 consists of 15 residues. For the CDR3, the DNA is TGTGCCAGCAGCCGGGCGGGGGGCCAGCAAAACATTCAGTACTTC. It specifies CASSRAGGQQNIQYF.

The chain uses TRBV6-5 and TRBJ1-5; D not resolved. CDR3 size: 15 residues. Germline V gene lookup returns CDR1 MNHEY and CDR2 SVGAGI. The V and J ends lost 2 bases and 0 bases respectively, with 8 bases between them. The DNA for the CDR3 is TGTGCCAGCAGTTACGCGGGTTATAGCAATCAGCCCCAGCATTTT. As protein: CASSYAGYSNQPQHF.

The rearrangement links TRBV5-1 to TRBJ1-1, with D possibly TRBD1 on 5 matching bases. The CDR3 is 13 residues long. The V end lost 0 bases, the J end lost 11 bases, and 14 bases lay between the germline ends. Germline values: CDR1 SGHRS, CDR2 YFSETQ. The CDR3: CASSLEVGQSAFF. The CDR3 bases are TGCGCCAGCAGCTTGGAGGTCGGACAATCGGCTTTCTTT.